What follows are 5 T cell receptor beta chains derived from one specimen sequenced in a study of blood T cell repertoires in COVID-19. Repertoires were generated with immunoSEQ multiplex PCR, while TCRdb's copy carries only in-frame clones and drops some. The sample has roughly 300,000 clones; about nine tenths are singletons. The sample comprised PBMCs or T cells enriched from blood (not recorded which). The source of these receptors is a man aged 25 to 45 who had recovered from COVID-19.

The chain is built from TRBV7-6 and TRBJ2-1; D not resolved. This CDR3 is 15 amino acids long. V lost 1 base and J lost 2, with 9 bases in between. The V gene's germline CDR1 is SGHVS and CDR2 FNYEAQ. In nucleotides, the CDR3 is TGTGCCAGCAGCTTAGGAGGTGAACCCTACAATGAGCAGTTCTTC. It encodes CASSLGGEPYNEQFF.

This chain links TRBV18 with TRBJ1-1; D gene ambiguous. V was trimmed by 3 bases and J by 1 base, leaving 9 bases between them. This CDR3 region has 14 residues. Per germline, CDR1 KGHSH and CDR2 LQKENI. The CDR3 nucleotides read TGTGCCAGCTCACCGCAGAACCAGAACACTGAAGCTTTCTTT. Translation: CASSPQNQNTEAFF. The variable domain in full, with the rest retrieved from reference TRBV18 and TRBJ1-1, is NAGVMQNPRHLVRRRGQEARLRCSPMKGHSHVYWYRQLPEEGLKFMVYLQKENIIDESGMPKERFSAEFPKEGPSILRIQQVVRGDSAAYFCASSPQNQNTEAFFGQGTRLTVV.

The J gene is TRBJ1-2, the V gene TRBV12-3 or TRBV12-4; unclear D gene. V was cut by 10 bases and J by 5 bases, with 14 bases left in between. The CDR3 is 12 residues long. The CDR3 here is CATFLQMYGYTF. CDR3 coding DNA: TGTGCCACCTTCCTCCAGATGTATGGCTACACCTTC.

The chain links TRBV19 to TRBJ1-5, with D maybe TRBD1 (5 bases). With 3 bases removed from V and 3 bases from J, the gap between germline ends came to 15 bases. The germline V gene encodes CDR1 LNHDA and CDR2 SQIVND (reference sequence). The CDR3 is 16 residues long. The CDR3 here is CASSIIRAGINQPQHF. Written as DNA, the CDR3 is TGTGCCAGTAGTATTATTCGGGCAGGGATCAATCAGCCCCAGCATTTT. Based on the CDR3 plus reference TRBV19 and TRBJ1-5, the full variable domain is DGGITQSPKYLFRKEGQNVTLSCEQNLNHDAMYWYRQDPGQGLRLIYYSQIVNDFQKGDIAEGYSVSREKKESFPLTVTSAQKNPTAFYLCASSIIRAGINQPQHFGDGTRLSIL.

The gene calls are TRBV15 and TRBJ2-1; unclear D gene. Germline-derived CDR1 and CDR2 are LNHNV and YYDKDF (reference sequence). Trimming shortened V by 1 base and J by 0 bases, and 10 bases separated the two germline ends. This CDR3 region has 16 residues. The CDR3 is CATSRVPPFSYNEQFF. The CDR3 coding sequence is TGTGCCACCAGCAGAGTCCCTCCGTTCTCCTACAATGAGCAGTTCTTC.